This T cell receptor (beta chain) was found in a study of cytomegalovirus exposure and HLA in healthy donors. Study-level findings and limits: Among the CMV-associated chains, a few were confirmed in vitro as specific for CMV antigens. According to a subsequent analysis, TCR clusters from the first cohort were inclined to appear together in the roughly 130 validation repertoires. The investigators catalogued 164 TCR beta chains as cytomegalovirus-associated.

With V trimmed by 7 bases and J by 11 bases, 13 bases remained unmatched. CDR3 size: 13 residues. Germline-derived CDR1 and CDR2 are MNHNY and SVGAGI (reference sequence). On this clone: Its antigen remains unknown.

Generated by immunoSEQ multiplex PCR, the TCRdb table keeps only in-frame clones and is missing some. The sample lists about 130,000 clones, approximately 91% occurring once. The sequenced sample consisted of PBMCs. The source of this sequence is a man in his thirties or forties in good health and CMV-seronegative. The chain recombines TRBV6-6 with TRBJ1-1; 7 positions agree with TRBD1. The DNA of the CDR3 is TGTGCCAGCACCACAGGGACAGTGGGAAGGGCTTTCTTT. Its translation is CASTTGTVGRAFF.